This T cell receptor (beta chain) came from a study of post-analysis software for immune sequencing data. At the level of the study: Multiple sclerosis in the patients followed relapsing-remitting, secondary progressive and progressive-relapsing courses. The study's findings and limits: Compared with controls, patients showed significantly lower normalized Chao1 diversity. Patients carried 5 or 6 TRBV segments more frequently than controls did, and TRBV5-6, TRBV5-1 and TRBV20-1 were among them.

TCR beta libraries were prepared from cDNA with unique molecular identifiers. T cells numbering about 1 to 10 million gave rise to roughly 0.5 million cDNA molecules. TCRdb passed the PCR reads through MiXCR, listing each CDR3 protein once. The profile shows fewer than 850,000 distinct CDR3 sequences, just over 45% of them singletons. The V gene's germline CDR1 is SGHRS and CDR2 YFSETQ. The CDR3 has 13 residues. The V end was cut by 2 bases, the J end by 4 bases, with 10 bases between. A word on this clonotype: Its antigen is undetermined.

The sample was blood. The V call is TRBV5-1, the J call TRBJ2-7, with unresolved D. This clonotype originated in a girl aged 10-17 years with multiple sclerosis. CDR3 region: CASSFAYSYEQYF. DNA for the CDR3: TGCGCCAGCAGCTTTGCCTACTCATACGAGCAGTACTTC. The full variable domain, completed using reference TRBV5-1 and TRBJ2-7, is KAGVTQTPRYLIKTRGQQVTLSCSPISGHRSVSWYQQTPGQGLQFLFEYFSETQRNKGNFPGRFSGRQFSNSRSEMNVSTLELGDSALYLCASSFAYSYEQYFGPGTRLTVT.